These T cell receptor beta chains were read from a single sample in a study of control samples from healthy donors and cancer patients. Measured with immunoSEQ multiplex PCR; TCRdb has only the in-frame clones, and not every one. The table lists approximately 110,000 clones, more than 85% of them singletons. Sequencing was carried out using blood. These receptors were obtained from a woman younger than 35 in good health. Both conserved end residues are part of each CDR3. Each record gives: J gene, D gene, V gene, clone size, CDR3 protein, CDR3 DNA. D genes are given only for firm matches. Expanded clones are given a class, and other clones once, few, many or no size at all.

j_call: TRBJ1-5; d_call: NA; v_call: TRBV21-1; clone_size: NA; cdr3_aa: CASSKALTDRGGYSNQPQHF; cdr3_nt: TGTGCCAGCAGCAAAGCCCTTACGGACAGGGGAGGCTATAGCAATCAGCCCCAGCATTTT
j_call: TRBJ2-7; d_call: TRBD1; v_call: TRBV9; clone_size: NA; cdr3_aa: CASSATGTGAPQQYF; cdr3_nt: TGTGCCAGCAGCGCGACCGGGACAGGGGCACCCCAGCAGTACTTC
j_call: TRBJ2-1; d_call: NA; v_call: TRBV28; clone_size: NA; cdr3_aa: CASSLSWGPSDNEQFF; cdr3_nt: TGTGCCAGCAGTTTGTCTTGGGGGCCATCTGACAATGAGCAGTTCTTC
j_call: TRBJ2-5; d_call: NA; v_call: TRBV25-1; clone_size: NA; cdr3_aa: CASSDPQMYQETQYF; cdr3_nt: TGTGCCAGCAGTGATCCTCAGATGTACCAAGAGACCCAGTACTTC
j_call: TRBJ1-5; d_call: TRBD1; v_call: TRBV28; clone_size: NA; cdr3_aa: CASSTTGGQPQHF; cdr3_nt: TGTGCCAGCAGTACGACAGGGGGTCAGCCCCAGCATTTT
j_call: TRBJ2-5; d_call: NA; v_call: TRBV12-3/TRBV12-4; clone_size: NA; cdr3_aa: CASSLEDALFQYF; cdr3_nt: TGTGCCAGCAGTTTGGAGGACGCGCTTTTCCAGTACTTC
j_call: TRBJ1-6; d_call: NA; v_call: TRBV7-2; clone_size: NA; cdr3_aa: CASSLGNSPLHF; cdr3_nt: TGTGCCAGCAGCTTAGGGAATTCACCCCTCCACTTT
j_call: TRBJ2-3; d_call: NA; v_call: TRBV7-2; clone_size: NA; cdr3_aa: CASSFNRETDTQYF; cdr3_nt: TGTGCCAGCAGCTTCAACAGGGAAACGGATACGCAGTATTTT
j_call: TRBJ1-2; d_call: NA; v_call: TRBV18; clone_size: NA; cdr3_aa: CASSPPSGGAYGYTF; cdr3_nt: TGTGCCAGCTCACCCCCCAGCGGGGGGGCCTATGGCTACACCTTC
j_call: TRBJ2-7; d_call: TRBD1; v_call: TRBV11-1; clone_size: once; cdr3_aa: CASSLDRGPTHEQYF; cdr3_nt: TGTGCCAGCAGCCTGGACAGGGGGCCTACCCACGAGCAGTACTTC
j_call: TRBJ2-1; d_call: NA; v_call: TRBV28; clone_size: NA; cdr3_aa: CASSSFSTTRDEQFF; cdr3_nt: TGTGCCAGCAGTTCCTTTAGCACTACTCGCGATGAGCAGTTCTTC
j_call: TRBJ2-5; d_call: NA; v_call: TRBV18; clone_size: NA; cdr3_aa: CASSPPKRTKEETQYF; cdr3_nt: TGTGCCAGCTCACCACCAAAAAGGACAAAAGAAGAGACCCAGTACTTC
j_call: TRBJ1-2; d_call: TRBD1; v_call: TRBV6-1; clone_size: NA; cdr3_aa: CASSEGTGLYGYTF; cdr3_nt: TGTGCCAGCAGTGAAGGGACAGGACTCTATGGCTACACCTTC
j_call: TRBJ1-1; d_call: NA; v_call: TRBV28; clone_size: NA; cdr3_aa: CASSLPYREGEAFF; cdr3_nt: TGTGCCAGCAGTTTGCCCTACCGAGAAGGCGAAGCTTTCTTT
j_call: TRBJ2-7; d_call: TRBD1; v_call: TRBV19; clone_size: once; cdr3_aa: CASSLRQGSSYEQYF; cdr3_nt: TGTGCCAGTAGTCTTAGACAGGGGAGCTCCTACGAGCAGTACTTC
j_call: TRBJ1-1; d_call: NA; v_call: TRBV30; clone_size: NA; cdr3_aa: CAWSSTGVTEAFF; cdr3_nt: TGTGCCTGGAGTTCGACGGGGGTCACTGAAGCTTTCTTT
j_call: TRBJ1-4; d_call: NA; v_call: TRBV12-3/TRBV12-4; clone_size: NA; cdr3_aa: CASSPGPFKLFF; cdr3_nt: TGTGCCAGCAGCCCGGGACCGTTCAAACTGTTTTTT